What follows are 16 T cell receptor beta chains derived from one specimen sequenced in a study of blood T cell repertoires in COVID-19. Measured with immunoSEQ multiplex PCR; TCRdb has only the in-frame clones, and not every one. Of some 350,000 clones listed, about 87% are singletons. The sequencing sample was made of PBMCs or T cells enriched from blood (not recorded which). These receptors were taken from a man under 40 who had recovered from COVID-19.

This chain connects TRBV11-2 to TRBJ1-3, with 9 nucleotides matching TRBD1. Germline V CDR1 and CDR2: SGHAT, FQNNGV. The V gene end was trimmed by 4 bases and the J gene end by 7 bases; junction bases not matched to a gene: 5. The CDR3 spans 14 residues. The CDR3, as DNA: TGTGCCAGCAGCTCCAGACAGGGGGGGAACACCATATATTTT. It yields the protein CASSSRQGGNTIYF.

The rearrangement uses TRBV28 and TRBJ1-6; possibly TRBD1 for D (5 bases). The CDR3 is 14 residues long. The V and J ends lost 3 bases and 9 bases respectively, with 12 bases between them. Per the germline V gene, CDR1 is MDHEN and CDR2 is SYDVKM. CDR3 region: CASSLWGQRSPLHF. CDR3 nucleotides: TGTGCCAGCAGTTTGTGGGGCCAGCGTTCACCCCTCCACTTT.

This chain connects TRBV29-1 to TRBJ2-5, with D perhaps TRBD1 (5 bases). There are 11 residues in the CDR3. Trimming took off 5 bases at V and 5 bases at J, with 9 bases between the two ends. Per germline, CDR1 SQVTM and CDR2 ANQGSEA. The CDR3 DNA follows: TGCAGCGTTAAAGCAGGGGAGACCCAGTACTTC. This gives the protein CSVKAGETQYF.

This clone was seen a few times. J is TRBJ1-1 and V is TRBV2; D is unclear. V lost 10 bases to trimming and J lost 4 bases, with 16 bases between them. In germline, CDR1 is SNHLY, CDR2 FYNNEI. The CDR3 is made up of 13 amino acids. The CDR3 sequence is CATRHEAGTEAFF. The CDR3, as DNA: TGTGCCACCCGCCACGAGGCGGGCACTGAAGCTTTCTTT.

The V and J genes are TRBV3-1 (or the pseudogene TRBV3-2) and TRBJ2-3; a weak D match, TRBD1 (5 bases). CDR1 is LGHDT and CDR2 is YNNKEL in the germline V gene (reference sequence). This CDR3 has 16 amino acids. Between the trimmed V and J ends, which lost 6 bases and 0 bases, there was a span of 16 bases. This CDR3 is CASSVLGAGSTDTQYF. The CDR3 nucleotides read TGTGCCAGCAGTGTCCTTGGGGCTGGGAGCACAGATACGCAGTATTTT.

The chain couples TRBV19 to TRBJ1-5, with D maybe TRBD1 (6 bases). The CDR3 loop spans 15 amino acids. The germline V gene encodes CDR1 LNHDA and CDR2 SQIVND (reference sequence). Deletions cut 0 bases from V and 2 bases from J, with 8 bases between. CDR3 DNA: TGTGCCAGTAGTATAGAGGGGGCACGCAATCAGCCCCAGCATTTT. This encodes CASSIEGARNQPQHF.

The chain joins TRBV5-1 to TRBJ2-5; 9 positions match TRBD1. V shed 2 bases, J shed 4 bases, and the junction held 3 bases outside the gene matches. The CDR3 extends over 14 amino acids. In germline, CDR1 is SGHRS, CDR2 YFSETQ. The CDR3 nucleotides are TGCGCCAGCAGCTTAGGACAGGGGTCAGAGACCCAGTACTTC. It is translated as CASSLGQGSETQYF.

CDR3 loop: CASSGGGTSLETQYF. The CDR3 coding sequence is TGTGCCAGCAGTGGGGGAGGGACTAGCTTAGAGACCCAGTACTTC. The V and J genes are TRBV2 and TRBJ2-5; 9 bases match TRBD2. The germline V gene encodes CDR1 SNHLY and CDR2 FYNNEI. The length of the CDR3 is 15 residues. V shed 4 bases and J 4 bases; nucleotides not matched to a gene: 7.

The rearrangement links TRBV27 to TRBJ1-2; D might be TRBD1 (5 bases). This CDR3 region has 16 residues. The germline V gene has CDR1 MNHEY and CDR2 SMNVEV (reference sequence). Trimming took off 7 bases at V and 0 bases at J, with 18 bases between the two ends. CDR3 protein: CASTENPRGANYGYTF. The CDR3 nucleotides read TGTGCCAGCACCGAGAACCCCCGGGGGGCTAACTATGGCTACACCTTC.

This chain connects TRBV24-1 to TRBJ1-1; D is possibly TRBD1 (5 bases). Germline values: CDR1 KGHDR, CDR2 SFDVKD. The CDR3 runs 16 residues. Trimming cost V 0 bases and J 0 bases, with 10 bases left between them. The CDR3 DNA sequence: TGTGCCACCAGTGATTTGAGGACACCGCTGAACACTGAAGCTTTCTTT. Translating it yields CATSDLRTPLNTEAFF.

The rearrangement joins TRBV7-9 to TRBJ2-1; 8 bases fit TRBD2. V shed 4 bases, J shed 2 bases, and the junction held 10 bases outside the gene matches. The CDR3 has 17 amino acids. The germline CDR1 and CDR2 sequences are SEHNR and FQNEAQ (reference sequence). CDR3 nucleotide sequence: TGTGCCAGCAGCTCCCGCCCGACGGGGGGGACCTACAATGAGCAGTTCTTC. Translated: CASSSRPTGGTYNEQFF.

With regard to this clone: Other DNA sequences in this sample translate to the same CDR3. The chain carries TRBV12-3 or TRBV12-4 and TRBJ1-2, with D tentatively TRBD1 (5 bases). The V end was cut by 4 bases, the J end by 8 bases, with 8 bases between. The CDR3 is 11 amino acids. This chain's CDR3 is CASSSGYGYTF. The CDR3 region has the DNA TGTGCCAGCAGTTCAGGGTACGGCTACACCTTC.

The chain is built from TRBV4-2 and TRBJ2-7; 7 positions match TRBD1. CDR1 is LGHNA and CDR2 is YNFKEQ in the germline V gene. Trimming removed 0 bases from V and 2 bases from J; junction bases left unmatched: 10. The CDR3 spans 17 residues. Written as DNA, the CDR3 is TGTGCCAGCAGCCAAGATCTTGTAAGGGGGCCTCCCTACGAGCAGTACTTC. Encoded protein: CASSQDLVRGPPYEQYF.

The chain uses TRBV14 and TRBJ1-6; 7 bases are shared with TRBD1. V dropped 1 base and J dropped 3; count of bases not matched to a gene: 3. This CDR3 has 16 amino acids. CDR1 and CDR2 from the germline V gene are SGHDN and FVKESK. This chain's CDR3 is CASSQGPGGYNSPLHF. The CDR3, as DNA: TGTGCCAGCAGCCAAGGTCCAGGGGGCTATAATTCACCCCTCCACTTT.

This clone was seen just once. The CDR3 DNA follows: TGTGCCAGCAGCTTGGTGGTAGCGGGGTCCTACGAGCAGTACTTC. As protein: CASSLVVAGSYEQYF. The chain employs TRBV5-5 and TRBJ2-7, with 8 bases identical to TRBD2. Germline CDR1 reads SGHKS; CDR2 reads YYEKEE (reference sequence). CDR3 length equals 15 residues. Unmatched junction bases numbered 3, after V lost 0 bases and J lost 1 base.

This clone was observed once. The J gene is TRBJ2-7, the V gene TRBV30, with 7 bases identical to TRBD2. The CDR3 sequence is 15 residues long. Germline V lookup: CDR1 GTSNPN, CDR2 SVGIG (reference sequence). The V and J ends lost 0 bases and 2 bases, in that order; junction bases with no gene match: 7. CDR3 amino acids: CAWSVPASGTYEQYF. DNA of the CDR3: TGTGCCTGGAGTGTACCGGCTAGCGGAACCTACGAGCAGTACTTC.